Here is one TCR beta chain with its context. These data belong to a study of T cells expressing NK-cell markers. This CDR3 comprises 15 residues. CDR1 is MNHNS and CDR2 is SASEGT in the germline V gene. TCRdb reanalyzed the 5' RACE reads, giving one entry per CDR3 protein sequence and no DNA. The clone table shows about 160,000 distinct CDR3 sequences, with the ten largest holding roughly 18%. The chain links TRBV6-1 to TRBJ1-1; the D call from TCRdb, TRBD1, cannot be confirmed without DNA. Sequenced sample: blood T cells: a sorted CD56 or NKG2C T cell subset, CD4+ or CD8+ T cells, or bulk PBMC T cells (not recorded which). This sequence originates from a woman between 18 and 70 years old in good health. CDR3 residues: CASSTQGAWNTEAFF.